The clone carrying this TCR beta chain has ten or more counts. Its antigen is not identified. A J-beta primer mix and a sample-barcoded 5' primer were used in a second PCR of roughly 7 to 12 cycles. From the 5' RACE reads, TCRdb called clonotypes with MiXCR, one entry per CDR3 protein. The sample lists 850,000 to 1,000,000 distinct CDR3 sequences, roughly half occurring once. Germline assignment: CDR1 SGHRS and CDR2 YFSETQ. CDR3 length: 13 residues. V lost 1 base and J 5 bases, leaving 9 bases between the germline ends. This sample was taken from a study of blood T cells in healthy people across ages. Broader study findings: Reliance upon unsorted PBMCs precluded definitive naive versus antigen-experienced comparison.

Sequencing was carried out using blood. This TCR was recovered from a woman aged 55-69 years in good health. V and J are TRBV5-1 and TRBJ2-5; D is uncertain. The CDR3 loop reads CASSLMPRETQYF. The CDR3 nucleotides are TGCGCCAGCAGCTTGATGCCTCGGGAGACCCAGTACTTC.